One and the same sample provided the 15 T cell receptor beta chains below, sequenced in a study of blood T cell repertoires in COVID-19. Sequencing was performed with immunoSEQ multiplex PCR; in TCRdb, only in-frame clones are kept and a portion is missing. The data show about 170,000 clones, with approximately 86% seen just once and roughly 3.5% held by the top ten. The sample consisted of peripheral blood. The receptors come from a man between 65 and 79 years old with acute or convalescent COVID-19.

The chain recombines TRBV7-3 with TRBJ2-2, with unresolved D. Trimming removed 5 bases at V and 1 base at J, with 5 bases between. CDR1 SGHTA and CDR2 FQGTGA come from the germline V gene. The CDR3 runs 13 residues. For the CDR3, the DNA is TGTGCCAGCAGCAGACAGAACACCGGGGAGCTGTTTTTT. Protein: CASSRQNTGELFF.

The genes are TRBV19 and TRBJ1-5; D remains unclear. Trimming took 0 bases from V and 5 from J, leaving 11 bases between them. CDR3 length equals 15 residues. Germline V CDR1 and CDR2: LNHDA, SQIVND (reference sequence). In nucleotides, the CDR3 is TGTGCCAGTAGTATAGATCGGGAGTTGGATCAGCCCCAGCATTTT. Protein: CASSIDRELDQPQHF.

The chain links TRBV5-1 to TRBJ1-2; 9 nucleotides agree with TRBD1. This CDR3 spans 14 amino acids. The ends lost 4 bases at V and 8 bases at J; junction bases unmatched: 9. Germline CDR1 is SGHRS and CDR2 is YFSETQ. In DNA, the CDR3 is TGCGCCAGCAGCGTAGGACAGGGGTATCAGGGCTACACCTTC. Translated: CASSVGQGYQGYTF.

This chain uses TRBV7-9 with TRBJ2-3; TRBD2 matches 10 bases. V lost 3 bases to trimming and J lost 4 bases; unmatched junction nucleotides: 4. CDR3 size: 15 residues. Germline-derived CDR1 and CDR2 are SEHNR and FQNEAQ (reference sequence). The CDR3 here is CASSFPGTSADTQYF. The CDR3 region has the DNA TGTGCCAGCAGCTTTCCCGGGACTAGCGCAGATACGCAGTATTTT.

V and J are TRBV4-3 and TRBJ2-3; a weak D match, TRBD2 (7 bases). Per germline, CDR1 LGHNA and CDR2 YSLEER. CDR3 length: 15 amino acids. Trimming shortened V by 1 base and J by 5 bases, and 13 bases separated the two germline ends. The CDR3 region has the DNA TGCGCCAGCAGCCAAGCGGGTAGGGGGGGAGATACGCAGTATTTT. Amino acids: CASSQAGRGGDTQYF.

The rearrangement links TRBV5-5 to TRBJ2-7; 8 nucleotides agree with TRBD2. Germline CDR1 SGHKS, CDR2 YYEKEE (reference sequence). The CDR3 runs to 13 residues. The J segment lost 6 bases and the V segment lost 2 bases, leaving 4 bases of the junction unmatched. CDR3 sequence: CASSLILAGEQYF. CDR3 nucleotides: TGTGCCAGCAGCTTAATCCTAGCGGGCGAGCAGTACTTC.

The DNA of the CDR3 is TGTGCCAGCAGCCCGCATTACATAGGACACTTGAACACTGAAGCTTTCTTT. Encoded protein: CASSPHYIGHLNTEAFF. V and J are TRBV7-8 and TRBJ1-1; D may be TRBD1 (5 bases). Germline assignment: CDR1 SGHVS and CDR2 FQNEAQ. V was pared by 5 bases and J by 0 bases, with 19 bases between. CDR3 length equals 17 residues.

The chain combines TRBV28 with TRBJ1-4; D uncertain. The CDR3 runs 18 residues. Per germline, CDR1 MDHEN and CDR2 SYDVKM. V was pared by 6 bases and J by 8 bases, with 28 bases between. The CDR3 loop is CASSPGALAEVLQEKLFF. The CDR3 coding sequence is TGTGCCAGCAGCCCCGGAGCACTAGCGGAAGTGTTACAAGAAAAACTGTTTTTT.

The chain carries TRBV7-3 and TRBJ1-6; D is unresolved. V lost 3 bases, J lost 8 bases, and 14 bases lay in between. In germline, CDR1 is SGHTA, CDR2 FQGTGA. This CDR3 contains 15 residues. CDR3 sequence: CASSFKRGPDSPLHF. The CDR3 DNA reads as TGTGCCAGCAGCTTCAAGAGAGGGCCAGATTCACCCCTCCACTTT.

The V call is TRBV11-3, the J call TRBJ2-1; tentative D call: TRBD1 (5 bases). Per the germline V gene, CDR1 is SGHNT and CDR2 is YENEEA. The CDR3 spans 15 residues. Trimming removed 5 bases at V and 0 bases at J, with 11 bases between. In DNA, the CDR3 is TGTGCCAGCAGCCGTGGGGCGGTCTCCTACAATGAGCAGTTCTTC. Protein product: CASSRGAVSYNEQFF.

V and J are TRBV30 and TRBJ2-5; D may be TRBD2 (5 bases). This CDR3 has 12 amino acids. Trimming left V 5 bases short and J 7 bases short, with 14 bases between. Germline V gene sequence: CDR1 GTSNPN, CDR2 SVGIG (reference sequence). CDR3 nucleotides: TGTGCCTGGTCGACGGAGGTCGCGACCCAGTACTTC. Protein: CAWSTEVATQYF. Full variable domain (missing parts from reference TRBV30 and TRBJ2-5): SQTIHQWPATLVQPVGSPLSLECTVEGTSNPNLYWYRQAAGRGLQLLFYSVGIGQISSEVPQNLSASRPQDRQFILSSKKLLLSDSGFYLCAWSTEVATQYFGPGTRLLVL.

The chain employs TRBV3-1 (or the pseudogene TRBV3-2) and TRBJ2-1; 7 bases align to TRBD1. Germline-derived CDR1 and CDR2 are LGHDT and YNNKEL (reference sequence). This CDR3 is 15 amino acids long. The trim removed 4 bases at V and 1 base at J, leaving 4 bases unmatched. For the CDR3, the DNA is TGTGCCAGCAGCCGGGGACAGTCGTCCTACAATGAGCAGTTCTTC. Translating gives CASSRGQSSYNEQFF.

The chain recombines TRBV6-6 with TRBJ1-5; D remains ambiguous. The CDR3 runs 14 residues. Trimming pared 7 bases from V and 3 bases from J, leaving 13 bases between. The germline V gene encodes CDR1 MNHNY and CDR2 SVGAGI (reference sequence). For the CDR3, the DNA is TGTGCCAGCACCCTGGGCCACTCCAATCAGCCCCAGCATTTT. Protein product: CASTLGHSNQPQHF.

This chain connects TRBV6-6 to TRBJ1-2, with TRBD1 matching 7 bases. CDR3 size: 14 residues. V gave up 3 bases and J gave up 3 bases; unmatched junction bases: 4. CDR1 and CDR2 (germline): MNHNY, SVGAGI (reference sequence). This CDR3 reads CASSYRDRDYGYTF. The CDR3 DNA reads as TGTGCCAGCAGTTATCGAGACAGGGACTATGGCTACACCTTC.

The genes are TRBV29-1 and TRBJ1-1; D remains unclear. V shed 5 bases and J shed 1 base, with 5 bases lying between them. The CDR3 runs 11 residues. Germline CDR1 and CDR2: SQVTM and ANQGSEA. This CDR3 reads CSVPGNTEAFF. In DNA form, the CDR3 reads TGCAGCGTTCCGGGGAACACTGAAGCTTTCTTT.